This T cell receptor (beta chain) was captured in a study of T-cell memory formation after mild COVID-19. Study-level results: Second-wave clones peaking on day 37 lacked confirmed SARS-CoV-2 specificity.

This clonotype was observed a few times. The antigen is unknown. TCRdb ran MiXCR on the 5' RACE reads and lists one entry per CDR3 protein. The table has approximately 500,000 distinct CDR3 sequences, 25% seen once. CDR1 and CDR2 from the germline V gene are MNHEY and SVGEGT. CDR3 length: 16 residues. Trimming took 2 bases from V and 1 from J, leaving 14 bases between them. The sequence came from an adult woman who had mild COVID-19 (a few samples of this study predate the infection). Cell type and time point are not known. Sequencing was done on a sample of PBMCs or a T cell subset sorted from them (not recorded which). The chain has TRBV6-2 or TRBV6-3 and TRBJ2-5; D might be TRBD1 or TRBD2, each matching 5 bases. Here the CDR3 reads CASSYRGRTPQETQYF. In DNA form, the CDR3 reads TGTGCCAGCAGTTACCGGGGCAGGACCCCCCAAGAGACCCAGTACTTC.